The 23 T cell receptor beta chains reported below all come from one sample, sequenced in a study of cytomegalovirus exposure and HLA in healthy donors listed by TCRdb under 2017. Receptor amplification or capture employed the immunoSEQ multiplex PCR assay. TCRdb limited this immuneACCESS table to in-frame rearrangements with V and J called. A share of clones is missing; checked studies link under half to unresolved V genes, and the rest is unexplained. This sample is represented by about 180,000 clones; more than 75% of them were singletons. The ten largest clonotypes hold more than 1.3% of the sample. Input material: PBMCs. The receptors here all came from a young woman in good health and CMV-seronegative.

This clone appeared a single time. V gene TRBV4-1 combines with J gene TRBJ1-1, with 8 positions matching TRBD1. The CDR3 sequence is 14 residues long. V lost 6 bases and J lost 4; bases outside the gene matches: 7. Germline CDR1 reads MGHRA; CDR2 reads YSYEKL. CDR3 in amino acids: CASSPDRVGTEAFF. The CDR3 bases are TGCGCCAGCAGTCCGGACAGGGTGGGCACTGAAGCTTTCTTT.

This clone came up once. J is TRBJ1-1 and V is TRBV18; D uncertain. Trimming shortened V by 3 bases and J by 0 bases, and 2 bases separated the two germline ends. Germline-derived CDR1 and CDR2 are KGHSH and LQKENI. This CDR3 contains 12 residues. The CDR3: CASSPMNTEAFF. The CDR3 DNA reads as TGTGCCAGCTCACCCATGAACACTGAAGCTTTCTTT.

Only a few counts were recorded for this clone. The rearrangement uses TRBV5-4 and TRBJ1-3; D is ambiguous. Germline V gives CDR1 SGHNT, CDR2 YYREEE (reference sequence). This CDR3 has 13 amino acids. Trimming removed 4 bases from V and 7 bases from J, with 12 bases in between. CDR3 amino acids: CASSPKTANTIYF. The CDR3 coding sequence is TGTGCCAGCAGCCCCAAGACTGCGAACACCATATATTTT.

CDR3 coding DNA: TGCGCCAGCCCAATTCATCAGCCCCAGCATTTT. It specifies CASPIHQPQHF. The chain is built from TRBV10-1 and TRBJ1-5, with no clear D. CDR3 length equals 11 residues. Germline V lookup: CDR1 WNHNN, CDR2 SYGVQD (reference sequence). Trimming removed 8 bases from V and 5 bases from J, with 7 bases in between.

The CDR3 spells CASSSTVWNGTDTQYF. For the CDR3, the DNA is TGTGCCAGCAGCTCGACAGTGTGGAATGGCACAGATACGCAGTATTTT. The chain employs TRBV11-3 and TRBJ2-3, with a possible D match to TRBD1 (5 bases). Trimming stripped 4 bases from V and 1 base from J, with 15 bases between. The CDR3 runs 16 residues. The germline CDR1 and CDR2 sequences are SGHNT and YENEEA.

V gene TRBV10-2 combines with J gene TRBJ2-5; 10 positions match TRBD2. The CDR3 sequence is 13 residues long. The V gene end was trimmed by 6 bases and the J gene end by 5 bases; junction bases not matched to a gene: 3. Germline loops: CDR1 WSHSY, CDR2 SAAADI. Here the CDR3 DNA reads TGCGCCAGCAGAGAGCGGGGGGGGGAGACCCAGTACTTC. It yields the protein CASRERGGETQYF.

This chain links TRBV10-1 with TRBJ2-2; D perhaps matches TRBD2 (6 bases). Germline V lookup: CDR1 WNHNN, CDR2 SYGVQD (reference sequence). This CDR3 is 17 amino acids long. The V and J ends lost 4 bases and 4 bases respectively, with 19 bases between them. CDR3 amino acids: CASSAGRSAWGTGELFF. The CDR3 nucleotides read TGCGCCAGCAGTGCGGGGAGGAGCGCCTGGGGCACCGGGGAGCTGTTTTTT.

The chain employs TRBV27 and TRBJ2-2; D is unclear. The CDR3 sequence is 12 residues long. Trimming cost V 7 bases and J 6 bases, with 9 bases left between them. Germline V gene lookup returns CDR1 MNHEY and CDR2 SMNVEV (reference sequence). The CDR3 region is CASTSVAGELFF. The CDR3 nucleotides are TGTGCCAGCACGTCGGTAGCCGGGGAGCTGTTTTTT.

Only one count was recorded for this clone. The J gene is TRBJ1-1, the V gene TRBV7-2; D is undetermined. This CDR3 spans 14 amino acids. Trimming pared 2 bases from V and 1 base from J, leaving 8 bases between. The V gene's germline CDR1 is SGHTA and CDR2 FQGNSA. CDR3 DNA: TGTGCCAGCAGCTTATGGAGGACGAACACTGAAGCTTTCTTT. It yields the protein CASSLWRTNTEAFF. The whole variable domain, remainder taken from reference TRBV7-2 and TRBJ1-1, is GAGVSQSPSNKVTEKGKDVELRCDPISGHTALYWYRQSLGQGLEFLIYFQGNSAPDKSGLPSDRFSAERTGGSVSTLTIQRTQQEDSAVYLCASSLWRTNTEAFFGQGTRLTVV.

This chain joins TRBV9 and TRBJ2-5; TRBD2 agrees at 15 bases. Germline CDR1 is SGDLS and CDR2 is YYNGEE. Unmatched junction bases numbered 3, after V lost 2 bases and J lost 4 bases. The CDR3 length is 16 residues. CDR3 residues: CASSVGTSGGLETQYF. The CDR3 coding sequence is TGTGCCAGCAGCGTTGGGACTAGCGGGGGGTTAGAGACCCAGTACTTC.

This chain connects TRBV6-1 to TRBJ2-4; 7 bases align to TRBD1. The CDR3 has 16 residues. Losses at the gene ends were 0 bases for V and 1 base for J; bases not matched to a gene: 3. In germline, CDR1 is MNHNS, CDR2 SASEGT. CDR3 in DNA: TGTGCCAGCAGTGAAGCAACGACAGGGGCCAAAAACATTCAGTACTTC. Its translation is CASSEATTGAKNIQYF.

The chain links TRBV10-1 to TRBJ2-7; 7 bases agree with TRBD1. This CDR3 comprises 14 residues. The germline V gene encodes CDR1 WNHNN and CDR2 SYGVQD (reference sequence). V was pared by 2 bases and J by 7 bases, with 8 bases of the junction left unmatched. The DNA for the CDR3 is TGCGCCAGCAGTGAGAGGGCGGACAGGCGTGAGCAGTACTTC. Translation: CASSERADRREQYF.

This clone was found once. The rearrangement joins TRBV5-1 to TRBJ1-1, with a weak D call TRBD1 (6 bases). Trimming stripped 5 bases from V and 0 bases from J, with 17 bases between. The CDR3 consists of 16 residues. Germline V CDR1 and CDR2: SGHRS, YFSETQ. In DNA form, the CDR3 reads TGCGCCAGCAGTCCAGGTACCCAGGGGCTGAACACTGAAGCTTTCTTT. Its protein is CASSPGTQGLNTEAFF.

The CDR3 loop reads CAISPGQGLAGYTF. CDR3 bases: TGTGCCATCAGCCCGGGACAGGGATTAGCCGGCTACACCTTC. V is TRBV10-3 and J is TRBJ1-2; 9 bases are shared with TRBD1. The ends lost 6 bases at V and 8 bases at J; junction bases unmatched: 10. Germline CDR1 ENHRY, CDR2 SYGVKD. There are 14 residues in the CDR3.

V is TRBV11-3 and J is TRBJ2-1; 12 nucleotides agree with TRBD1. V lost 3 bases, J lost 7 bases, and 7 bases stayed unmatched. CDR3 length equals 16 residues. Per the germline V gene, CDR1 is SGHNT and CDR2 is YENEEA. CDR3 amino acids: CASSLSGTGGWNEQFF. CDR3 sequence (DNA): TGTGCCAGCAGCTTGTCAGGGACAGGGGGCTGGAATGAGCAGTTCTTC.

The CDR3 region has the DNA TGCGCCAGCAGCCAGGTTCTAGCGGGGGGAACAGAGACCCAGTACTTC. It translates to CASSQVLAGGTETQYF. This rearrangement joins TRBV4-3 to TRBJ2-5, with 11 bases aligning to TRBD2. The CDR3 runs 16 residues. J lost 4 bases, V lost 3 bases, and 7 bases had no gene match. Germline values: CDR1 LGHNA, CDR2 YSLEER.

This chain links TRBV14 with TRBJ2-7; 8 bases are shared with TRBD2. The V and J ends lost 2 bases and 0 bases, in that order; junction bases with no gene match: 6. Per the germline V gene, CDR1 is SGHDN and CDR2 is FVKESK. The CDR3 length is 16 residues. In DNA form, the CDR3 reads TGTGCCAGCAGCCAACGCGGGGGGCCGATCTCCTACGAGCAGTACTTC. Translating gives CASSQRGGPISYEQYF.

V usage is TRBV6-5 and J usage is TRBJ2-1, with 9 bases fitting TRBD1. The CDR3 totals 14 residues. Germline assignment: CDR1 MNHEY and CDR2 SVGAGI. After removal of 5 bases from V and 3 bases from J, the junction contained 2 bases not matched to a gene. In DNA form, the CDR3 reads TGTGCCAGCAGTACAGGGGGCTTCTACAATGAGCAGTTCTTC. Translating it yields CASSTGGFYNEQFF.

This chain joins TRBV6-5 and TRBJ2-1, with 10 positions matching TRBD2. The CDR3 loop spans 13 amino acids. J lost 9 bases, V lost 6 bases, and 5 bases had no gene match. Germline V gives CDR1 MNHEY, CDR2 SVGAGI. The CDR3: CASSRGLAAEQFF. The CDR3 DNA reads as TGTGCCAGCAGCCGCGGACTAGCGGCTGAGCAGTTCTTC.

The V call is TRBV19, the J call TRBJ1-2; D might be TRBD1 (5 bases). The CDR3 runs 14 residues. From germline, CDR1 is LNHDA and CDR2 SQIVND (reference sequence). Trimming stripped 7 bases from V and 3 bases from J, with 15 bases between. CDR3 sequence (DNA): TGTGCCAGTACCACTCGGGTAGGGGACTATGGCTACACCTTC. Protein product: CASTTRVGDYGYTF. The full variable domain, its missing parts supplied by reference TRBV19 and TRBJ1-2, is DGGITQSPKYLFRKEGQNVTLSCEQNLNHDAMYWYRQDPGQGLRLIYYSQIVNDFQKGDIAEGYSVSREKKESFPLTVTSAQKNPTAFYLCASTTRVGDYGYTFGSGTRLTVV.

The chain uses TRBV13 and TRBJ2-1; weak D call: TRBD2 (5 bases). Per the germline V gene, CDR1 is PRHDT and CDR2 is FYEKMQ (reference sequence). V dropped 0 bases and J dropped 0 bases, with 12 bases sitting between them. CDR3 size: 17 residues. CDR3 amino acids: CASSLGWSGSSYNEQFF. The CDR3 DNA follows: TGTGCCAGCAGCTTAGGTTGGTCGGGGAGCTCCTACAATGAGCAGTTCTTC.

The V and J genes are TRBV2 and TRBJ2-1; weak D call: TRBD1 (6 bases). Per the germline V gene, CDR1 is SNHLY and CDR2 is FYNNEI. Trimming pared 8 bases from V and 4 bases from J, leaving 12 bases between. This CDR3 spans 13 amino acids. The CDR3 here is CASAGTPYNEQFF. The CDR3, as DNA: TGTGCCAGCGCCGGGACACCATACAATGAGCAGTTCTTC.

The CDR3 DNA reads TGTGCCAGCAGGTTGACAGGGGATTTCACAGATACGCAGTATTTT. It is translated as CASRLTGDFTDTQYF. The J gene is TRBJ2-3, the V gene TRBV7-8; 8 positions match TRBD1. The CDR3 runs 15 residues. The germline gives CDR1 SGHVS, CDR2 FQNEAQ. V gave up 6 bases and J gave up 2 bases; unmatched junction bases: 7.